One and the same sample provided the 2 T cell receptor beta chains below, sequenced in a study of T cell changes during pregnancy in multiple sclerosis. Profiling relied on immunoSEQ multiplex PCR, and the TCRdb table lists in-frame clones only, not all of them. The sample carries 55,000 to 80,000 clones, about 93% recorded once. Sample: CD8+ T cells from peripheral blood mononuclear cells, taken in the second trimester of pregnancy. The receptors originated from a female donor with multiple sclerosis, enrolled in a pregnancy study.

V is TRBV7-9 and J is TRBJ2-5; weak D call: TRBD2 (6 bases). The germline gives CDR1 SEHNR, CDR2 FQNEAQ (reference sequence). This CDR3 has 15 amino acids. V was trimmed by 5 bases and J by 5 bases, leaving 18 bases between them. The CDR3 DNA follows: TGTGCCAGCAGCGGGGACTGGGCGGTCGATGAGACCCAGTACTTC. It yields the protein CASSGDWAVDETQYF.

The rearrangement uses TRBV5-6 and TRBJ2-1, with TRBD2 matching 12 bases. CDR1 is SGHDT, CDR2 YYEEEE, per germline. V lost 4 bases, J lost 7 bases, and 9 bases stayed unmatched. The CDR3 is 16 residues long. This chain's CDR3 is CASSPRLAGAGNEQFF. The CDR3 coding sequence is TGTGCCAGCAGCCCCCGACTAGCGGGAGCGGGAAATGAGCAGTTCTTC.